The clone carrying this T cell receptor (beta chain) has just a few counts. The data stem from a study of blood T cell repertoires in COVID-19. Study overall: Some COVID-19 samples were acute and others convalescent; all came from the United States, Italy and Spain. Sample material is recorded as cDNA or gDNA derived from T cells, B-cell-depleted T cells, or PBMCs.

Original analysis: Reference gene primer amplification yielded estimated nucleated cell counts. Some clones are missing from TCRdb's copy, which holds only in-frame ones; the method was immunoSEQ multiplex PCR. The DNA gave D and trimming, while V, J and clone size come from that table. The sample comprises around 100,000 clones, about 90% of which are singletons, and more than 5.5% rests with the top ten. J lost 4 bases, V lost 5 bases, and 22 bases had no gene match. The V gene's germline CDR1 is LNHDA and CDR2 SQIVND (reference sequence). The length of the CDR3 is 19 residues. Sequenced: peripheral blood. The chain recombines TRBV19 with TRBJ2-7, with 8 positions matching TRBD1. This receptor was identified in a human donor in a cohort sampled during active COVID-19. The CDR3 sequence is CASSPAGSRGQGHEYEQYF. The CDR3 bases are TGTGCCAGTAGTCCCGCGGGTAGTAGAGGACAGGGACATGAGTACGAGCAGTACTTC.